A selection of T cell receptor beta chains follows, all from one sample in a study of CD8 T cells in Susac syndrome. TCRdb reprocessed the immunoSEQ multiplex PCR reads via MiXCR and lists one record per CDR3 protein. Among some 260,000 distinct CDR3 sequences listed, 80% to 90% were seen once. Source material: CD8+ T cells from PBMCs. These receptors were collected from a human donor with multiple sclerosis. Both conserved end residues are part of each CDR3. Fields, in order: V gene, J gene, CDR3 protein.

V: TRBV5-1
J: TRBJ2-3
CDR3: CASSSPLAGTTDTQYF

V: TRBV27
J: TRBJ2-2
CDR3: CASSPWTGGNTGELFF

V: TRBV5-1
J: TRBJ1-1
CDR3: CASSLVGLQNTEAFF

V: TRBV25-1
J: TRBJ1-4
CDR3: CASREDRDEKLFF

V: TRBV6-5
J: TRBJ1-5
CDR3: CASSYSSSNQPQHF

V: TRBV7-9
J: TRBJ2-7
CDR3: CASSPGAGTLYEQYF

V: TRBV28
J: TRBJ1-2
CDR3: CASSPLRQGPRQDYGYTF

V: TRBV29-1
J: TRBJ2-6
CDR3: CSVFERGSAGANVLTF

V: TRBV3-1
J: TRBJ1-2
CDR3: CASSPGGGSGYTF

V: TRBV11-2
J: TRBJ2-7
CDR3: CASSLDRDSGRYEQYF

V: TRBV27
J: TRBJ2-1
CDR3: CATHRGGYNEQFF

V: TRBV28
J: TRBJ2-2
CDR3: CASSTWTSGILGGGELFF

V: TRBV27
J: TRBJ1-2
CDR3: CASRSQEAPGNGYTF

V: TRBV19
J: TRBJ2-1
CDR3: CASSIVPRFNEQFF

V: TRBV29-1
J: TRBJ1-5
CDR3: CSVEDSGTEHF

V: TRBV5-4
J: TRBJ2-3
CDR3: CASSPGTGGITDTQYF

V: TRBV7-9
J: TRBJ1-6
CDR3: CASSLHTGRSNSPLHF

V: TRBV11-1
J: TRBJ1-3
CDR3: CASRTRDSGNTIYF

V: TRBV20-1
J: TRBJ2-1
CDR3: CSARGLLSYNEQFF

V: TRBV14
J: TRBJ1-6
CDR3: CASSQDGDIFNSPLHF

V: TRBV28
J: TRBJ2-1
CDR3: CASSSPLAGEADEQFF

V: TRBV15
J: TRBJ1-1
CDR3: CATSRDKARTTEAFF

V: TRBV12-3/TRBV12-4
J: TRBJ1-1
CDR3: CASNFAGSGTEAFF

V: TRBV27
J: TRBJ2-7
CDR3: CASSSPASETSSYEQYF

V: TRBV23-1
J: TRBJ2-4
CDR3: CASSQSSGAKNIQYF

V: TRBV28
J: TRBJ2-2
CDR3: CASSLVLGELFF

V: TRBV4-2
J: TRBJ2-3
CDR3: CASSFRTSGDTDTQYF

V: TRBV9
J: TRBJ2-3
CDR3: CASSPTSGPDTQYF

V: TRBV6-1
J: TRBJ2-7
CDR3: CASSPSTGQRTYEQYF

V: TRBV7-8
J: TRBJ1-5
CDR3: CASSPLGGASNQPQHF

V: TRBV19
J: TRBJ1-1
CDR3: CASGYTGLDTEAFF

V: TRBV7-9
J: TRBJ2-5
CDR3: CASSQRYQETQYF

V: TRBV25-1
J: TRBJ2-1
CDR3: CASSRELQFF

V: TRBV27
J: TRBJ2-1
CDR3: CASSLGRRGEQFF

V: TRBV7-6
J: TRBJ2-1
CDR3: CASSSHGYNEQFF

V: TRBV10-3
J: TRBJ1-2
CDR3: CATREGTVANYGYTF

V: TRBV20-1
J: TRBJ2-1
CDR3: CSAREGRAAEEQFF

V: TRBV27
J: TRBJ2-7
CDR3: CASSPQRLGEQYF

V: TRBV2
J: TRBJ2-1
CDR3: CASSESGHRLFNEQFF

V: TRBV9
J: TRBJ2-1
CDR3: CASSVDDGKGNEQFF

V: TRBV2
J: TRBJ2-3
CDR3: CASRQKRGSTDTQYF

V: TRBV27
J: TRBJ2-1
CDR3: CASSPPTLPSGAYNEQFF

V: TRBV20-1
J: TRBJ2-5
CDR3: CSARDVGPQETQYF

V: TRBV30
J: TRBJ2-5
CDR3: CAWSAEAGQETQYF

V: TRBV3-1
J: TRBJ1-2
CDR3: CASSPGGRVVRVTYGYTF

V: TRBV30
J: TRBJ2-1
CDR3: CAWSVMPGGPMDEQFF

V: TRBV9
J: TRBJ2-2
CDR3: CASSVRERELFF

V: TRBV27
J: TRBJ2-1
CDR3: CASSPGTGGNEQFF